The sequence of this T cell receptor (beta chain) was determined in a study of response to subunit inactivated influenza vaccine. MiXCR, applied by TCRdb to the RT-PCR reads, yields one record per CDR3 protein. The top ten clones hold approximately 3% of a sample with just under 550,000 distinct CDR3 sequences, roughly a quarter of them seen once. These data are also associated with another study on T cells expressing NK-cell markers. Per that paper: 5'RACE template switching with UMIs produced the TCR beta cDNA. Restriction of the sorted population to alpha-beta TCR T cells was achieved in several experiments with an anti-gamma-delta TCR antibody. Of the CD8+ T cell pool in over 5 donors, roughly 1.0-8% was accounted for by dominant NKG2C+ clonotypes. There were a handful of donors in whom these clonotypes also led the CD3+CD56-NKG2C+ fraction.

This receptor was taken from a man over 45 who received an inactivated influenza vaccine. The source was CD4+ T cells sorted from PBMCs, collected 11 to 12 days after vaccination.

CDR3 sequence: CASSRARQHNEQFF. The CDR3 DNA reads TGTGCCAGCAGCCGTGCGAGGCAGCACAATGAGCAGTTCTTC. This chain connects TRBV7-2 to TRBJ2-1; D call uncertain. This CDR3 has 14 amino acids. The germline V and J ends were trimmed by 5 bases and 5 bases, with 13 bases remaining between them. Germline CDR1 reads SGHTA; CDR2 reads FQGNSA.